The 3 T cell receptor beta chains in this list originate from one sample, sequenced in a study of T cell changes during pregnancy in multiple sclerosis (dated by TCRdb to the late 2010s). To prepare the library, the immunoSEQ multiplex PCR assay was applied. Held by TCRdb, this immuneACCESS table contains in-frame sequences only and omits some clones. Under half of the omission traces to an unresolved V gene where checked; the cause of the rest is unknown. The sample table contains around 56,000 clones; only one count was recorded for around 94% of them. 2% to 3% of the sample comes from the top ten. The sequencing here drew on CD8+ T cells from peripheral blood mononuclear cells, taken after pregnancy. These receptors came from a female donor with multiple sclerosis, enrolled in a pregnancy study.

The rearrangement joins TRBV6-1 to TRBJ2-7; possible D gene TRBD1, 6 bases. Germline assignment: CDR1 MNHNS and CDR2 SASEGT. The CDR3 has 14 amino acids. V lost 3 bases, J lost 3 bases, and 12 bases lay in between. The CDR3 reads CASSEQGLGYEQYF. In DNA form, the CDR3 reads TGTGCCAGCAGTGAGCAGGGGCTGGGCTACGAGCAGTACTTC.

The chain employs TRBV5-1 and TRBJ2-2; D possibly corresponds to TRBD1 (6 bases). This CDR3 region has 15 residues. V gave up 6 bases and J gave up 3 bases, with 15 bases separating them. Germline CDR1 is SGHRS and CDR2 is YFSETQ. The CDR3 is CASTVRTADTGELFF. DNA for the CDR3: TGCGCCAGCACCGTCCGGACAGCCGACACCGGGGAGCTGTTTTTT. Filled out from reference TRBV5-1 and TRBJ2-2, the complete variable domain reads KAGVTQTPRYLIKTRGQQVTLSCSPISGHRSVSWYQQTPGQGLQFLFEYFSETQRNKGNFPGRFSGRQFSNSRSEMNVSTLELGDSALYLCASTVRTADTGELFFGEGSRLTVL.

The chain uses TRBV4-1 and TRBJ2-1, with 11 bases matching TRBD2. The length of the CDR3 is 16 residues. The J segment lost 7 bases and the V segment lost 4 bases, leaving 9 bases of the junction unmatched. Per germline, CDR1 MGHRA and CDR2 YSYEKL. CDR3 loop: CASSLLAGGPGNEQFF. CDR3 sequence (DNA): TGCGCCAGCAGCCTCTTAGCGGGAGGGCCGGGTAATGAGCAGTTCTTC.